Detailed here is one T cell receptor (beta chain). This clone was detected only once. Its binding antigen is unknown. Base qualities are not recorded, but no much larger clone differs from it by a single base. The immunoSEQ Assay, a bias-controlled multiplex PCR, was used to amplify TCRbeta CDR3 regions from genomic DNA. Under the source paper's analysis protocol: The number of nucleated cells in each sample was estimated by amplification of reference gene primers within the assay. To quantify the absolute abundance of each unique TCRbeta CDR3 rearrangement, sequence reads were collapsed and filtered. For each sample, productive Simpson clonality was calculated as the square root of Simpson's diversity index over productive rearrangements. Drawn from immuneACCESS, this table holds only the in-frame rearrangements with V and J called that TCRdb kept. Clones are partly lost; checked studies trace under half to an unresolved V gene and leave the rest unexplained. V, J and clone size were drawn from that table, and D and trimming were deduced from the DNA. For this sample there are 180,000 or so clones; 84% appear just once. The ten top clones hold 7.5% to 9.5% of the sample.

The data stem from a study of blood T cell repertoires in COVID-19 (dated by TCRdb to about 2020). The study in broad terms: Collaborator samples came from the United States, Italy and Spain and covered acute and convalescent phases of COVID-19. The dataset comprised deeply sampled blood TCRbeta repertoires from subjects exposed to, actively infected with, or recovered from COVID-19. The samples were drawn from two sources: the first 160 participants of the ongoing ImmuneRACE study, and 1,200 or so subjects contributed by 6 global collaborators. The prospective study material was composed of cDNA or gDNA derived from T cells, B-cell-depleted T cells, or PBMCs. The repertoires were released in a freely available public database intended as a resource for research on the immune response to SARS-CoV-2. The sample metadata nearly always contained a de-identified subject ID, COVID-19 status, age in years and sex. Where available, HLA class I and class II types were taken from metadata supplied by the sample provider and were not determined by assay-based typing.

A second Seattle source provided samples from volunteer blood donors who had recovered from COVID-19. Whole blood was collected in K2EDTA tubes by collaborating institutions according to the institutions' own protocols. For TCRbeta analysis, collaborators shipped samples as frozen whole blood, isolated PBMCs, or DNA extracted from either of those sample types. Beyond this particular receptor, the publication reports: The quantity of clinical and demographic metadata differed by source and by participant and was supplied without curation.

The specimen was peripheral blood. This clonotype was sampled from a man aged 40-49 years who had recovered from COVID-19.

The CDR3: CASSVDGTSVEETQYF. Here is the DNA: TGTGCCAGCAGCGTAGATGGGACTAGCGTTGAGGAGACCCAGTACTTC. This receptor chain uses TRBV9 and TRBJ2-5, and 10 junctional nucleotides match TRBD2. Trimming accounts for 0 bases at V and 5 bases at J, while the number of junction bases matched to no gene is 7. Spanning cysteine to phenylalanine, the CDR3 consists of 16 amino acids. Solely the CDR3 DNA is kept, with 48 bases framed from the first base. The germline V gene encodes CDR1 SGDLS and CDR2 YYNGEE.